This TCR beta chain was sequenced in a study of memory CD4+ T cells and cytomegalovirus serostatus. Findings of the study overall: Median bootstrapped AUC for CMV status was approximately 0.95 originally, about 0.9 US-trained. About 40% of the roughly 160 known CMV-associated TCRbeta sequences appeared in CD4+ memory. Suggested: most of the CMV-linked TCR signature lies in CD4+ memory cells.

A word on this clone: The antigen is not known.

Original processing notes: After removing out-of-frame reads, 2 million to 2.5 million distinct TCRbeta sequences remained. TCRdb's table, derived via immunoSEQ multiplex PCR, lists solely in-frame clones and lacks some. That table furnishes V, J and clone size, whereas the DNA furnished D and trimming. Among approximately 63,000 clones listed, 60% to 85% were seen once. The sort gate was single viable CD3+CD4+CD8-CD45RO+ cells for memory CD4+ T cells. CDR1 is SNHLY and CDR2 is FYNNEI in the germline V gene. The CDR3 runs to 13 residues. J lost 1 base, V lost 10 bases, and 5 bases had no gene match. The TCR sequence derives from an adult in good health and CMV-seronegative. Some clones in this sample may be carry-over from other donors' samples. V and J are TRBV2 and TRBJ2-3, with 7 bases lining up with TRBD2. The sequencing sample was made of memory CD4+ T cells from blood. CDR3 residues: CATGLEGTDTQYF. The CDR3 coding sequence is TGTGCCACCGGACTAGAAGGCACAGATACGCAGTATTTT.